This record concerns one T cell receptor beta chain sequence. The repertoire was sequenced with immunoSEQ multiplex PCR; TCRdb's copy has only in-frame clones and lacks some. The sample holds about 42,000 clones, 80% to 90% seen once. This sample was included in a study of blood T cell repertoires in COVID-19. Germline V CDR1 and CDR2: MNHEY, SVGAGI. CDR3 length equals 13 residues. J was trimmed by 4 bases and V by 10 bases; bases with no gene match: 8. This chain uses TRBV6-5 with TRBJ2-3, with TRBD2 matching over 7 bases. Material for sequencing was peripheral blood. The receptor's source is a man aged 30-40 years with active or convalescent COVID-19. The CDR3 reads CATRKGRADTQYF. DNA for the CDR3: TGTGCCACCAGGAAAGGGAGGGCAGATACGCAGTATTTT.